One sample yielded the 29 T cell receptor beta chains listed below, sequenced in a study of shared clonotypes between healthy human individuals. Produced via immunoSEQ multiplex PCR; TCRdb's table is partial and in-frame only. This table holds hundreds of thousands of clones, around 78% found once. What was sequenced was PBMCs. The receptors were gathered from a woman in her forties in good health. Some clones in this sample may be carry-over from other donors' samples.

The chain uses TRBV30 and TRBJ1-2, with D possibly TRBD1 on 5 matching bases. V gave up 0 bases and J gave up 9 bases, with 14 bases separating them. Germline CDR1 is GTSNPN and CDR2 is SVGIG (reference sequence). The CDR3 has 13 amino acids. CDR3 protein: CAWSVLQATSYTF. The CDR3 region has the DNA TGTGCCTGGAGTGTACTACAGGCCACTAGCTACACCTTC.

This chain uses TRBV28 with TRBJ1-5; D unclear. The germline V gene has CDR1 MDHEN and CDR2 SYDVKM. The V gene lost 3 bases and the J gene lost 2 bases, with 14 bases spanning the gap. CDR3 length: 16 residues. Here the CDR3 reads CASSFPFGYGNQPQHF. CDR3 nucleotides: TGTGCCAGCAGTTTCCCCTTCGGGTATGGCAATCAGCCCCAGCATTTT.

The chain employs TRBV18 and TRBJ2-7; 14 bases agree with TRBD2. The CDR3 runs 19 residues. Trimming at V came to 2 bases and at J to 0 bases, leaving 9 bases not matched to a gene. Germline assignment: CDR1 KGHSH and CDR2 LQKENI. In DNA, the CDR3 is TGTGCCAGCTCACCATCCGGGACTAGCGGGAGCCCCAGCTCCTACGAGCAGTACTTC. As protein: CASSPSGTSGSPSSYEQYF.

As for this clone: Different DNA sequences within this sample yield the same CDR3. This chain connects TRBV28 to TRBJ2-7; D is uncertain. Trimming took off 6 bases at V and 0 bases at J, with 6 bases between the two ends. Per germline, CDR1 MDHEN and CDR2 SYDVKM. The CDR3 totals 12 residues. CDR3 coding DNA: TGTGCCAGCAGCCCACTCTCCTACGAGCAGTACTTC. It codes for CASSPLSYEQYF. Based on the CDR3 plus reference TRBV28 and TRBJ2-7, the full variable domain is DVKVTQSSRYLVKRTGEKVFLECVQDMDHENMFWYRQDPGLGLRLIYFSYDVKMKEKGDIPEGYSVSREKKERFSLILESASTNQTSMYLCASSPLSYEQYFGPGTRLTVT.

This chain uses TRBV9 with TRBJ2-5; 10 positions agree with TRBD2. V was pared by 0 bases and J by 5 bases, with 10 bases of the junction left unmatched. Germline CDR1 reads SGDLS; CDR2 reads YYNGEE. This CDR3 spans 17 amino acids. The CDR3 loop is CASSVGSLAGGLETQYF. The CDR3 DNA reads TGTGCCAGCAGCGTAGGCTCTTTAGCGGGAGGTTTGGAGACCCAGTACTTC. Together with reference TRBV9 and TRBJ2-5, the CDR3 gives the full variable domain: DSGVTQTPKHLITATGQRVTLRCSPRSGDLSVYWYQQSLDQGLQFLIQYYNGEERAKGNILERFSAQQFPDLHSELNLSSLELGDSALYFCASSVGSLAGGLETQYFGPGTRLLVL.

This clone appeared once. The V call is TRBV15, the J call TRBJ2-3; tentative D call: TRBD2 (6 bases). CDR1 and CDR2 (germline): LNHNV, YYDKDF (reference sequence). The CDR3 loop spans 18 amino acids. The V end lost 0 bases, the J end lost 6 bases, and 22 bases lay between the germline ends. CDR3 region: CATSRDRETAGPSDTQYF. The DNA for the CDR3 is TGTGCCACCAGCAGAGATCGAGAAACAGCGGGTCCTTCGGATACGCAGTATTTT. Together with reference TRBV15 and TRBJ2-3, the CDR3 gives the full variable domain: DAMVIQNPRYQVTQFGKPVTLSCSQTLNHNVMYWYQQKSSQAPKLLFHYYDKDFNNEADTPDNFQSRRPNTSFCFLDIRSPGLGDTAMYLCATSRDRETAGPSDTQYFGPGTRLTVL.

This clone was detected ten times or more. The genes are TRBV28 and TRBJ2-7, with TRBD2 identical over 12 bases. CDR3 length: 18 amino acids. The V gene end was trimmed by 5 bases and the J gene end by 5 bases; junction bases not matched to a gene: 16. Germline V gene sequence: CDR1 MDHEN, CDR2 SYDVKM. This CDR3 is CASSLRPSGRGRHNEQYF. The CDR3 region has the DNA TGTGCCAGCAGTCTTCGACCTAGCGGGAGGGGACGACATAACGAGCAGTACTTC.

Worth noting for this clone: A read error likely explains this, since a far larger clone differs by one base. The chain recombines TRBV7-8 with TRBJ1-3; the D gene is possibly TRBD1 (6 bases). The length of the CDR3 is 14 residues. The germline V gene has CDR1 SGHVS and CDR2 FQNEAQ. CDR3 in DNA: TGTGCCAGCAGCGCGAGATTAGTAGAGGGGGAGTTACATTTT. Amino acids: CASSARLVEGELHF.

This chain uses TRBV9 with TRBJ1-5; the D gene is possibly TRBD1 (5 bases). This CDR3 region has 15 residues. The germline V gene encodes CDR1 SGDLS and CDR2 YYNGEE. V was trimmed by 6 bases and J by 7 bases, leaving 20 bases between them. Here the CDR3 DNA reads TGTGCCAGCAACCTCTCGGGAGGGGAGGGACAGCCCCAGCATTTT. It is translated as CASNLSGGEGQPQHF.

The rearrangement joins TRBV7-2 to TRBJ1-4, with D unclear. Germline V gene data show CDR1 as SGHTA and CDR2 as FQGNSA. The CDR3 length is 14 residues. Trimming took 7 bases from V and 3 from J, leaving 12 bases between them. The CDR3 is CASTSGLANEKLFF. Written as DNA, the CDR3 is TGTGCCAGCACCTCCGGGTTGGCTAATGAAAAACTGTTTTTT.

The gene calls are TRBV7-9 and TRBJ1-4; D is perhaps TRBD1 (6 bases). In germline, CDR1 is SEHNR, CDR2 FQNEAQ (reference sequence). CDR3 length equals 15 residues. The germline V and J ends were trimmed by 5 bases and 6 bases, with 16 bases remaining between them. CDR3 amino acids: CASSLIQGPDEKLFF. CDR3 sequence (DNA): TGTGCCAGCAGCCTAATACAGGGCCCAGATGAAAAACTGTTTTTT.

The CDR3 DNA follows: TGTGCCAGCAGTCTCCCATCTGCTAACACTGAAGCTTTCTTT. This translates into CASSLPSANTEAFF. V gene TRBV28 combines with J gene TRBJ1-1, with unresolved D. CDR1 is MDHEN, CDR2 SYDVKM, per germline. The CDR3 length is 14 residues. The V end lost 5 bases, the J end lost 2 bases, and 12 bases lay between the germline ends. The full variable domain, rest sourced from reference TRBV28 and TRBJ1-1, is DVKVTQSSRYLVKRTGEKVFLECVQDMDHENMFWYRQDPGLGLRLIYFSYDVKMKEKGDIPEGYSVSREKKERFSLILESASTNQTSMYLCASSLPSANTEAFFGQGTRLTVV.

This chain uses TRBV30 with TRBJ2-7; D possibly corresponds to TRBD1 (6 bases). The CDR3 is made up of 14 amino acids. V was cut by 4 bases and J by 0 bases, with 13 bases left in between. Germline CDR1 is GTSNPN and CDR2 is SVGIG (reference sequence). The CDR3 DNA reads TGTGCCTGGACTCCCGACAGGACCTCCTACGAGCAGTACTTC. It translates to CAWTPDRTSYEQYF.

V is TRBV5-1 and J is TRBJ2-5, with a tentative D call TRBD2 (5 bases). From germline, CDR1 is SGHRS and CDR2 YFSETQ. The germline V and J ends were trimmed by 1 base and 5 bases, with 9 bases remaining between them. This CDR3 has 13 amino acids. CDR3 sequence (DNA): TGCGCCAGCAGCTTGCCGGGGATGGAGACCCAGTACTTC. This encodes CASSLPGMETQYF.

This chain joins TRBV7-8 and TRBJ1-3, with D tentatively TRBD1 (6 bases). With 5 bases removed from V and 0 bases from J, the gap between germline ends came to 14 bases. The CDR3 length is 16 residues. Per germline, CDR1 SGHVS and CDR2 FQNEAQ. The CDR3 nucleotides are TGTGCCAGCAGCCTTCTGAGGGGGATCTCTGGAAACACCATATATTTT. Its translation: CASSLLRGISGNTIYF. The entire variable domain, with the rest obtained from reference TRBV7-8 and TRBJ1-3, is as follows: GAGVSQSPRYKVAKRGQDVALRCDPISGHVSLFWYQQALGQGPEFLTYFQNEAQLDKSGLPSDRFFAERPEGSVSTLKIQRTQQEDSAVYLCASSLLRGISGNTIYFGEGSWLTVV.

This rearrangement joins TRBV6-1 to TRBJ2-5, with TRBD1 identical over 10 bases. CDR1 is MNHNS and CDR2 is SASEGT in the germline V gene. This CDR3 comprises 14 residues. V shed 7 bases and J 5 bases; nucleotides not matched to a gene: 7. The DNA of the CDR3 is TGTGCCAGCAAGAGGACAGGGGGGCGGGAGACCCAGTACTTC. It encodes CASKRTGGRETQYF.

The V gene is TRBV6-1, the J gene TRBJ2-5; TRBD1 is a possible D gene (5 bases). V was cut by 5 bases and J by 2 bases, with 9 bases left in between. The length of the CDR3 is 13 residues. CDR1 and CDR2 (germline): MNHNS, SASEGT. This CDR3 is CASSRQPQETQYF. CDR3 DNA: TGTGCCAGCAGTCGACAGCCACAAGAGACCCAGTACTTC.

V usage is TRBV5-4 and J usage is TRBJ2-7; TRBD1 aligns across 7 bases. J lost 7 bases, V lost 4 bases, and 11 bases had no gene match. The CDR3 has 14 residues. The germline V gene encodes CDR1 SGHNT and CDR2 YYREEE (reference sequence). Written as DNA, the CDR3 is TGTGCCAGCAGCGACGGACAGGTTCTAAGGGAGCAGTACTTC. It specifies CASSDGQVLREQYF.

This clone was recorded at least ten times. The gene calls are TRBV7-8 and TRBJ1-1; D may be TRBD1 (6 bases). The CDR3 has 14 amino acids. CDR1 and CDR2 (germline): SGHVS, FQNEAQ. Trimming stripped 0 bases from V and 5 bases from J, with 10 bases between. As DNA, the CDR3 is TGTGCCAGCAGCTTAGCGGGGGGGCCGACTGAAGCTTTCTTT. Protein: CASSLAGGPTEAFF.

The rearrangement joins TRBV30 to TRBJ1-4; 9 bases line up with TRBD1. Germline assignment: CDR1 GTSNPN and CDR2 SVGIG (reference sequence). After removal of 3 bases from V and 7 bases from J, the junction contained 9 bases not matched to a gene. CDR3 length: 15 residues. CDR3 residues: CAWSPGGQGGEKLFF. As DNA, the CDR3 is TGTGCCTGGAGCCCAGGGGGACAGGGAGGTGAAAAACTGTTTTTT.

The genes are TRBV7-9 and TRBJ2-2; D remains unclear. The V end lost 1 base, the J end lost 5 bases, and 17 bases lay between the germline ends. Germline assignment: CDR1 SEHNR and CDR2 FQNEAQ (reference sequence). CDR3 length equals 17 residues. The DNA for the CDR3 is TGTGCCAGCAGCTTAGGCTCTTTGTCGTACGGAACCGGGGAGCTGTTTTTT. This gives the protein CASSLGSLSYGTGELFF.

This chain links TRBV29-1 with TRBJ2-1; TRBD1 or TRBD2 may be the D gene (5 bases each). The length of the CDR3 is 13 residues. V shed 6 bases and J shed 2 bases, with 11 bases lying between them. Germline V gene lookup returns CDR1 SQVTM and CDR2 ANQGSEA. CDR3 sequence reads: CSVGARAYNEQFF. The CDR3 DNA sequence: TGCAGCGTCGGGGCGAGGGCCTACAATGAGCAGTTCTTC.

The gene calls are TRBV28 and TRBJ2-1; 12 nucleotides agree with TRBD2. J gave up 5 bases and V 4 bases, and 9 bases lay outside the gene matches. The germline gives CDR1 MDHEN, CDR2 SYDVKM. The CDR3 loop spans 17 amino acids. The CDR3 sequence: CASSSPRTSGIHNEQFF. In DNA form, the CDR3 reads TGTGCCAGCAGTTCCCCTCGGACTAGCGGGATCCACAATGAGCAGTTCTTC.

This sequence joins TRBV5-1 and TRBJ2-5; 7 bases are shared with TRBD1. Germline trimming cut 9 bases from V and 5 bases from J; bases unmatched to any gene: 10. The CDR3 has 13 residues. CDR1 and CDR2 (germline): SGHRS, YFSETQ. The chain's CDR3 is CATGQALGETQYF. CDR3 bases: TGCGCCACCGGACAGGCCCTTGGCGAGACCCAGTACTTC.

The chain has TRBV6-5 and TRBJ1-4; D remains unclear. Germline assignment: CDR1 MNHEY and CDR2 SVGAGI. This CDR3 is 15 amino acids long. Between the trimmed V and J ends, which lost 0 bases and 9 bases, there was a span of 14 bases. CDR3 loop: CASSYSRLAKQKLFF. As DNA, the CDR3 is TGTGCCAGCAGTTACTCGAGGTTGGCAAAACAAAAACTGTTTTTT.

This clone was observed a single time. This chain links TRBV11-2 with TRBJ2-3; D is perhaps TRBD1 or TRBD2 (5 bases each). Germline assignment: CDR1 SGHAT and CDR2 FQNNGV. V lost 1 base and J 0 bases, leaving 11 bases between the germline ends. This CDR3 is built from 16 residues. CDR3 residues: CASSLAGRASTDTQYF. The CDR3 bases are TGTGCCAGCAGCTTAGCGGGGCGGGCTAGCACAGATACGCAGTATTTT. The variable domain in full, with the rest retrieved from reference TRBV11-2 and TRBJ2-3, is EAGVAQSPRYKIIEKRQSVAFWCNPISGHATLYWYQQILGQGPKLLIQFQNNGVVDDSQLPKDRFSAERLKGVDSTLKIQPAKLEDSAVYLCASSLAGRASTDTQYFGPGTRLTVL.

The chain combines TRBV6-1 with TRBJ2-7; the match to TRBD2 covers 7 bases. Germline assignment: CDR1 MNHNS and CDR2 SASEGT. The J segment lost 2 bases and the V segment lost 0 bases, leaving 7 bases of the junction unmatched. The CDR3 covers 16 residues. The DNA for the CDR3 is TGTGCCAGCAGTGAAGCTAGGCCCCGGGGGGCCTACGAGCAGTACTTC. This sequence encodes CASSEARPRGAYEQYF.

On this clone: Other DNA sequences of this sample code for an identical CDR3. V gene TRBV7-9 combines with J gene TRBJ1-1, with no clear D. The CDR3 loop spans 13 amino acids. Germline CDR1 reads SEHNR; CDR2 reads FQNEAQ (reference sequence). V lost 3 bases to trimming and J lost 2 bases, with 7 bases between them. The CDR3 here is CASSFQGNTEAFF. In nucleotides, the CDR3 is TGTGCCAGCAGCTTCCAAGGAAACACTGAAGCTTTCTTT.

The J gene is TRBJ1-5, the V gene TRBV30; no clear D. Trimming left V 2 bases short and J 6 bases short, with 17 bases between. Germline CDR1 reads GTSNPN; CDR2 reads SVGIG (reference sequence). The CDR3 extends over 15 amino acids. The CDR3 region is CAWSLEDRPSQPQHF. Written as DNA, the CDR3 is TGTGCCTGGAGTTTGGAGGACCGTCCGAGTCAGCCCCAGCATTTT. Looking up the rest from reference TRBV30 and TRBJ1-5 gives the full variable domain: SQTIHQWPATLVQPVGSPLSLECTVEGTSNPNLYWYRQAAGRGLQLLFYSVGIGQISSEVPQNLSASRPQDRQFILSSKKLLLSDSGFYLCAWSLEDRPSQPQHFGDGTRLSIL.